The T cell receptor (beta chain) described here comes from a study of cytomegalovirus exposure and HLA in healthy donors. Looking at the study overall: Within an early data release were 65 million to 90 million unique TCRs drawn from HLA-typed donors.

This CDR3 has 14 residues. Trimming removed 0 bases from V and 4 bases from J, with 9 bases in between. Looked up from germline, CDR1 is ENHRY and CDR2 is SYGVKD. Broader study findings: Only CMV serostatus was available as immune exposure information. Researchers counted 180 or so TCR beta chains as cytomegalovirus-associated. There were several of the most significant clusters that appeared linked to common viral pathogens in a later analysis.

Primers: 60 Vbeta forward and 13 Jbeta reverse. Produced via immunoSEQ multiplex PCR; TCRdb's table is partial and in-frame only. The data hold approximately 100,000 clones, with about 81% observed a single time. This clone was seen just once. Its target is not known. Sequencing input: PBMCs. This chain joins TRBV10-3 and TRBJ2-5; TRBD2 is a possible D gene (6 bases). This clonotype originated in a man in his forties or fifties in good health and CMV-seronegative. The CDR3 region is CAISESISGETQYF. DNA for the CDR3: TGTGCCATCAGTGAGTCGATTAGCGGAGAGACCCAGTACTTC.